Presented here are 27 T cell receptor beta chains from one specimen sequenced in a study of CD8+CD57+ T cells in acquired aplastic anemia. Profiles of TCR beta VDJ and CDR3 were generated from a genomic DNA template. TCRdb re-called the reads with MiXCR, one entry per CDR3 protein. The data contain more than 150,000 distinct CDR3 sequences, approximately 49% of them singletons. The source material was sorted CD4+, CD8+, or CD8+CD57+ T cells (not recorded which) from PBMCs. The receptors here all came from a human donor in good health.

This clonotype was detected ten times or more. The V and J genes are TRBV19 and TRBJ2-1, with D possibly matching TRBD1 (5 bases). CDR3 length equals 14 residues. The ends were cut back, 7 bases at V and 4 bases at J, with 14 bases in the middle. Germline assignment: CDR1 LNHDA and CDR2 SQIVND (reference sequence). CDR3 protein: CASTMRQGYNEQFF. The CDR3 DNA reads TGTGCCAGTACCATGCGGCAGGGTTACAATGAGCAGTTCTTC. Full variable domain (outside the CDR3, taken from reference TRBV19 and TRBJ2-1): DGGITQSPKYLFRKEGQNVTLSCEQNLNHDAMYWYRQDPGQGLRLIYYSQIVNDFQKGDIAEGYSVSREKKESFPLTVTSAQKNPTAFYLCASTMRQGYNEQFFGPGTRLTVL.

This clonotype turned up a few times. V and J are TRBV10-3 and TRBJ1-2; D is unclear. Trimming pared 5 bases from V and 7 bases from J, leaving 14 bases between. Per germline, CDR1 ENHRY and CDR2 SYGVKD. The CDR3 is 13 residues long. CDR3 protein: CAISTDNNGGYTF. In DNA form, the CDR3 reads TGTGCCATCAGTACCGACAATAACGGTGGCTACACCTTC.

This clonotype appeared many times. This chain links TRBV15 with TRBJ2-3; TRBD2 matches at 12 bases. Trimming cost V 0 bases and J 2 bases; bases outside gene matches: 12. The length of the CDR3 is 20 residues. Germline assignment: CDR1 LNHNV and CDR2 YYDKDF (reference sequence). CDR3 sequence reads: CATSRDEGLAGFWDTDTQYF. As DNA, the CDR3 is TGTGCCACCAGCAGAGATGAGGGACTAGCGGGTTTCTGGGACACAGATACGCAGTATTTT.

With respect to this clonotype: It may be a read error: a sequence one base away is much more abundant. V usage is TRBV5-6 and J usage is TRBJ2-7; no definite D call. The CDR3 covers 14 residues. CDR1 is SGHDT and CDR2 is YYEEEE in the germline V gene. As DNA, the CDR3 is TGTGCCAGCAGCTTCGGCCTAGAGAGCTACGAGCGGTACTTC. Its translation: CASSFGLESYERYF.

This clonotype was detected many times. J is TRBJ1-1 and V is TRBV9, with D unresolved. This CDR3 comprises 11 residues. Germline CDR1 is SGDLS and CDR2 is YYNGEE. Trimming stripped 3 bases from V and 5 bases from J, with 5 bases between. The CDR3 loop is CASSAGTEAFF. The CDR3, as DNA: TGTGCCAGCAGCGCTGGGACTGAAGCTTTCTTT. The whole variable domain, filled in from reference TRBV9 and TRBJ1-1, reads DSGVTQTPKHLITATGQRVTLRCSPRSGDLSVYWYQQSLDQGLQFLIQYYNGEERAKGNILERFSAQQFPDLHSELNLSSLELGDSALYFCASSAGTEAFFGQGTRLTVV.

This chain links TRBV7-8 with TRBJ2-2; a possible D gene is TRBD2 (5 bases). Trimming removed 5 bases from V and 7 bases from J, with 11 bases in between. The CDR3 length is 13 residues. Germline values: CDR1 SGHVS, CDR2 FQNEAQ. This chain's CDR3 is CASSPHTSGELFF. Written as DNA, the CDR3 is TGTGCCAGCAGCCCACACACTAGCGGGGAGCTGTTTTTT.

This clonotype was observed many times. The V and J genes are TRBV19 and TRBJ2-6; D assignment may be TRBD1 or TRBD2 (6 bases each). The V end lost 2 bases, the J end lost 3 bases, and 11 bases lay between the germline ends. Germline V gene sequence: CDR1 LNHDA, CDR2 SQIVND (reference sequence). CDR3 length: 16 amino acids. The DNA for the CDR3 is TGTGCCAGTAGTATATTACAGGGACTTGGGGCCAACGTCCTGACTTTC. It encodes CASSILQGLGANVLTF.

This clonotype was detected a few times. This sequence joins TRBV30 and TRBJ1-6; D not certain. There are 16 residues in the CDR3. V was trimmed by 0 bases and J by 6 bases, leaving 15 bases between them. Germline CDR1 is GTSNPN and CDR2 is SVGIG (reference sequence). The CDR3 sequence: CAWSVRFRLPNSPLHF. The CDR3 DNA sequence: TGTGCCTGGAGTGTACGGTTCAGACTACCTAATTCACCCCTCCACTTT.

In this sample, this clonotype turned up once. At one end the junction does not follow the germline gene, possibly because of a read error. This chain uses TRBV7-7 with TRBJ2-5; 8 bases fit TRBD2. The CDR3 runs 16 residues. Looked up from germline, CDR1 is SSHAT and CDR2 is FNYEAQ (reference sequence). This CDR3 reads CASSSSGSQDEETQYF. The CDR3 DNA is TGTGCTAGCAGTTCGAGCGGGAGCCAGGATGAAGAGACCCAGTACTTC.

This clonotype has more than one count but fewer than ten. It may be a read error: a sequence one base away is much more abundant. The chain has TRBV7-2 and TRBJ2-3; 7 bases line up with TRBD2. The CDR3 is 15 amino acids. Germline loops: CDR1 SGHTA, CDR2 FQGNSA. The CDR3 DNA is TGTTCCAGCAGCTTAGCCGGGGACTATATAGATACGCAGTATTTT. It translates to CSSSLAGDYIDTQYF.

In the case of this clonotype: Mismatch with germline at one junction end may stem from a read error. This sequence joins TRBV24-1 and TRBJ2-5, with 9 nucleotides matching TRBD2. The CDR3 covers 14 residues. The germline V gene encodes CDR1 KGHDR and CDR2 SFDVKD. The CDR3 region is CATNDRTSEETQYF. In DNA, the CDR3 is TGTGCCACCAATGATCGGACTAGCGAAGAGACTCAGTACTTC.

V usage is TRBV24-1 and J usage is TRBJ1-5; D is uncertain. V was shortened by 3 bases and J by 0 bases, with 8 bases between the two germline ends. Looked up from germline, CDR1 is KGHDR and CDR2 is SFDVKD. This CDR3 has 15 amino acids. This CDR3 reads CATSDRHHSNQPQHF. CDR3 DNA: TGTGCCACCAGTGATAGGCATCATAGCAATCAGCCCCAGCATTTT.

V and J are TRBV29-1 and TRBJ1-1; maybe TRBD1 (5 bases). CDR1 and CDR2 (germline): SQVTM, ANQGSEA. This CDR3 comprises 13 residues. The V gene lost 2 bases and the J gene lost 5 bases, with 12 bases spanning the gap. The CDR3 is CSVESQGGTEAFF. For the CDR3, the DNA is TGCAGCGTTGAAAGTCAGGGAGGGACTGAAGCTTTCTTT. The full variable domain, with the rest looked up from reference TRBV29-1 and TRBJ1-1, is SAVISQKPSRDICQRGTSLTIQCQVDSQVTMMFWYRQQPGQSLTLIATANQGSEATYESGFVIDKFPISRPNLTFSTLTVSNMSPEDSSIYLCSVESQGGTEAFFGQGTRLTVV.

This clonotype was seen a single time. The CDR3 nucleotides are TGCGCCAGCAGCGGCGAATACGAGCAGTACTTC. It encodes CASSGEYEQYF. The chain is built from TRBV5-1 and TRBJ2-7; no clear D gene. The V and J ends lost 4 bases and 4 bases respectively, with 6 bases between them. The CDR3 has 11 residues. From germline, CDR1 is SGHRS and CDR2 YFSETQ.

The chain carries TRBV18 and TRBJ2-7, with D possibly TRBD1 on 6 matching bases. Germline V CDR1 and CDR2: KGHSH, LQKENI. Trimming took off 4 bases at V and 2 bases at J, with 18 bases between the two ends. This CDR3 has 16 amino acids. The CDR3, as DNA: TGTGCCAGCTCACGTGCCGGGACAAGGGAAACCTACGAGCAGTACTTC. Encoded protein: CASSRAGTRETYEQYF.

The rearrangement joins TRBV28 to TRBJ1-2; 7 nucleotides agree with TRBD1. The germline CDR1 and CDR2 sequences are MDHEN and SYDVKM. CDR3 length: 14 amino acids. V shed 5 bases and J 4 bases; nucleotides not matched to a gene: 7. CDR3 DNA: TGTGCCAGCAGTCAAATGGGACAGCTCTATGGCTACACCTTC. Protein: CASSQMGQLYGYTF.

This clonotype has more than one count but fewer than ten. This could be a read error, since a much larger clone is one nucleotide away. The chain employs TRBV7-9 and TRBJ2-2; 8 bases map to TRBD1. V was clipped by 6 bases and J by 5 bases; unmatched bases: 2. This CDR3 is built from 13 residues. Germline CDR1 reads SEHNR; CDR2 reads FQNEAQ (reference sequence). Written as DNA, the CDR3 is TGTGCCAGCAGAGACAGGGGTACCGGGGAGCTGTTTTTT. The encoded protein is CASRDRGTGELFF.

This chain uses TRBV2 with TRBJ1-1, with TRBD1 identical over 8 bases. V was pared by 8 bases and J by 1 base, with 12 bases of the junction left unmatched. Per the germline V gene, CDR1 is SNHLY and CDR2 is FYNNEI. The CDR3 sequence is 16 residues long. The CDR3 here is CASLDGQGPGNTEAFF. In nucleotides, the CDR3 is TGTGCCAGCTTAGACGGACAGGGACCGGGGAACACTGAAGCTTTCTTT. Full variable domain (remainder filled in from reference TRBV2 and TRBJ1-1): EPEVTQTPSHQVTQMGQEVILRCVPISNHLYFYWYRQILGQKVEFLVSFYNNEISEKSEIFDDQFSVERPDGSNFTLKIRSTKLEDSAMYFCASLDGQGPGNTEAFFGQGTRLTVV.

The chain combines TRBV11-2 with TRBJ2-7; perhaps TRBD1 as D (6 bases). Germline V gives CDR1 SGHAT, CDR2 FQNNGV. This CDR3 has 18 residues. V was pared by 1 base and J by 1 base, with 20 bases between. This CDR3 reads CASSLVLGGPDRSYEQYF. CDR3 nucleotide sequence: TGTGCCAGCAGCTTAGTATTAGGGGGACCGGATAGGTCCTACGAGCAGTACTTC. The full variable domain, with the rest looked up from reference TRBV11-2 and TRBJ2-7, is EAGVAQSPRYKIIEKRQSVAFWCNPISGHATLYWYQQILGQGPKLLIQFQNNGVVDDSQLPKDRFSAERLKGVDSTLKIQPAKLEDSAVYLCASSLVLGGPDRSYEQYFGPGTRLTVT.

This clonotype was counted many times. Here the CDR3 DNA reads TGTGCCAGCAGCCGCGGGAGTGTGACCTACGAGCAGTACTTC. This sequence encodes CASSRGSVTYEQYF. The V call is TRBV3-1, the J call TRBJ2-7, with 7 positions matching TRBD2. This CDR3 region has 14 residues. With 4 bases clipped from V and 2 bases from J, the junction kept 5 bases outside the gene matches. Germline CDR1 LGHDT, CDR2 YNNKEL (reference sequence).

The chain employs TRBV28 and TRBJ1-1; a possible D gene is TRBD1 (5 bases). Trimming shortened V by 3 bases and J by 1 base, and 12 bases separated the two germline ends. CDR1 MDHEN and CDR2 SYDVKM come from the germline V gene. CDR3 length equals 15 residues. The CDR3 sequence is CASSFGGPQNTEAFF. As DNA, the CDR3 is TGTGCCAGCAGTTTTGGGGGACCTCAGAACACTGAAGCTTTCTTT.

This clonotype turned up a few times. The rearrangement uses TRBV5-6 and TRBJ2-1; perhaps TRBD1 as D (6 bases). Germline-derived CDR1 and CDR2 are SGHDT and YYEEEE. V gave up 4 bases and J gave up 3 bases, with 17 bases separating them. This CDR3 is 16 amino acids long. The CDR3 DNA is TGTGCCAGCAGCCTCTTGGCAGGGGTCGGCTACAATGAGCAGTTCTTC. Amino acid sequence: CASSLLAGVGYNEQFF. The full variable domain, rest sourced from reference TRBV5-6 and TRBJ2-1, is DAGVTQSPTHLIKTRGQQVTLRCSPKSGHDTVSWYQQALGQGPQFIFQYYEEEERQRGNFPDRFSGHQFPNYSSELNVNALLLGDSALYLCASSLLAGVGYNEQFFGPGTRLTVL.

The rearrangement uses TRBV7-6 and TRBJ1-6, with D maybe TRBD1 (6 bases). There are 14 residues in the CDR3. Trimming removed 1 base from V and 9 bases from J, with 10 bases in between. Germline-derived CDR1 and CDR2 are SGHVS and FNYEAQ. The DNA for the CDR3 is TGTGCCAGCAGCTTAGGACCACAGGGTTCACCCCTCCACTTT. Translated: CASSLGPQGSPLHF.

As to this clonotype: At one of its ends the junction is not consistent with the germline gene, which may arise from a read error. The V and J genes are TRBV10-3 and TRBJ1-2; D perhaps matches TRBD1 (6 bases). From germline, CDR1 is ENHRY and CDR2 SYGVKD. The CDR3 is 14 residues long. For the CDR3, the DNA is TGTGCCAGCAGTTACCGCCAGGGGTCCCATGGCTACACCTTC. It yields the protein CASSYRQGSHGYTF.

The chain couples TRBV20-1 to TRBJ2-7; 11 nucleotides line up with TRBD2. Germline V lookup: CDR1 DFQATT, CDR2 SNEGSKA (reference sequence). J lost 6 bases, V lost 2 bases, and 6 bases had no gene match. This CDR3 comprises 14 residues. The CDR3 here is CSARLAGGTSEQYF. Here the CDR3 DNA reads TGCAGTGCTAGACTAGCGGGGGGAACCAGCGAGCAGTACTTC.

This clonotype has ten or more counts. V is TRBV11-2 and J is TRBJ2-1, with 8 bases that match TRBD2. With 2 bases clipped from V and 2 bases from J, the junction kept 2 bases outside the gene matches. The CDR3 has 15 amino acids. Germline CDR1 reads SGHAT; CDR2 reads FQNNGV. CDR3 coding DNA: TGTGCCAGCAGCTTATTAGCGGGGACCTACAATGAGCAGTTCTTC. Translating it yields CASSLLAGTYNEQFF.

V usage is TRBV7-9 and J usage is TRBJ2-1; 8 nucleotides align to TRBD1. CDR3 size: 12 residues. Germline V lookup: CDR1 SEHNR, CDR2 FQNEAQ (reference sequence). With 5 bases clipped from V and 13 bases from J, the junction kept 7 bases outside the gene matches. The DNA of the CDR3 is TGTGCCAGCAGCGGACAGGGATCGGCTCAGTTCTTC. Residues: CASSGQGSAQFF. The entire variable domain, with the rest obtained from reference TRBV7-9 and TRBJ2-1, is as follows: DTGVSQNPRHKITKRGQNVTFRCDPISEHNRLYWYRQTLGQGPEFLTYFQNEAQLEKSRLLSDRFSAERPKGSFSTLEIQRTEQGDSAMYLCASSGQGSAQFFGPGTRLTVL.